The T cell receptor beta chain described here comes from a study of PD-L1 blockade in urothelial cancer (dated by TCRdb to 2016 to 2017). Notes on the research overall: Every patient began therapy at some point between 2013 and 2015 and was given atezolizumab 1,200 mg intravenously every 3 weeks. About 90% of the 29 patients were identified as males with urothelial cancer of bladder origin, and a prior smoking history was reported by 18 of 29 patients. Patients had an ECOG performance status of 0 or 1 and had received between 0 and 3 prior chemotherapy regimens. Blood samples were analyzed at 3 weeks after treatment start (second dose) and at 6 weeks after treatment start. Blood samples yielded a median of roughly 140,000 T cells and roughly 80,000 unique TCRs, with median clonality roughly 0.084. The study was an exploratory multi-omic analysis of somatic, immune and clinical correlates of response to PD-L1 blockade with atezolizumab in urothelial cancer. TCR sequencing covered pretreatment tumor samples and matched, serially collected peripheral blood taken before and after atezolizumab treatment. Progression-free survival longer than 6 months counted as durable clinical benefit, and TCR features were additionally tested against both progression-free and overall survival. Whole exome sequencing and RNA sequencing of pretreatment tumors were performed alongside TCR sequencing in the same patients. Durable clinical benefit was achieved by nine patients but not by the remaining 20. Pretreatment blood TCR-seq was available for 30 or so patients, at least one posttreatment blood collection was obtained for some 24 patients, and tumor TCR-seq was available for some 24 patients.

A total of 25 to 30 patients with locally advanced or metastatic urothelial carcinoma, treated at Memorial Sloan Kettering on a trial protocol, made up the cohort. Peripheral blood mononuclear cells were collected pretreatment and during treatment, with between 1 and 8 total time points per patient. The Qiagen DNeasy Blood extraction kit was used to purify genomic DNA from total PBMCs and from tumor samples. PBMCs were collected pretreatment and during treatment, and were isolated and stored as previously described. The CDR3, cysteine through phenylalanine, is 14 amino acids long. The only DNA kept is the CDR3, 42 bases in frame from the first base. After removal of 10 bases from V and 4 bases from J, the junction retains 10 bases not matched to a gene. CDR1 and CDR2 are read off the germline V gene (reference sequence) as LNHDA and SQIVND. What the work shows at the level of the full study, not this receptor alone: At 3 weeks after the start of treatment, tumor-associated TCR clones in peripheral blood had expanded more in patients with durable benefit (n of about 22, p = 0.022). Because of the small sample size (n ≈ 31) and the many exploratory analyses performed, the results are intended to be regarded as hypothesis-generating. Improved progression-free and overall survival was associated with having pretreatment peripheral blood TCR clonality below the median.

Each PCR received spiked-in synthetic TCR analog templates so that absolute template abundance could be estimated from read counts. TCRbeta CDR3 regions were amplified from genomic DNA with bias-controlled V and J gene primers using the immunoSEQ assay. Sequencing of rearranged TCRbeta segments was done at approximately 20X coverage. For the original study's pipeline: Sequencing errors were corrected by clustering and CDR3s were annotated against IMGT to assign V, D and J genes. Downstream analyses used only productive TCRbeta rearrangements, leaving out any out-of-frame or stop-codon sequences. Clonality was computed as one minus Shannon entropy normalized by the log of the number of unique productive sequences. Clones differing between time points or between blood and tumor were identified using Fisher's exact test with Benjamini-Hochberg correction, with an adjusted p below 0.01 applied as the threshold. What TCRdb holds here is the immuneACCESS table cut down to in-frame rearrangements. Part of the clones is not present; checked against another copy, under half of the missing clones reflect an unresolved V gene, and the others are unexplained. That table furnishes V, J and clone size, whereas the DNA furnished D and trimming. Across this sample there are approximately 38,000 clones, with around 89% seen only once. The ten largest make up less than 2% of the sample.

Turning to this clone: Its antigen remains undetermined. Base quality data are lacking; no much larger clone is found one base away.

The V and J segments used are TRBV19 and TRBJ2-1, and TRBD1 matches 7 of the central bases. The sample in question was PBMCs, obtained around atezolizumab (anti-PD-L1) treatment. This TCR derives from a man aged 60 to 75 with urothelial cancer. The CDR3 reads CATSIQGQYNEQFF. The nucleotide sequence is TGTGCCACATCGATACAGGGGCAGTACAATGAGCAGTTCTTC.